The next 14 T cell receptor beta chains were all read from a single sample in a study of OX40 agonist ivuxolimab in advanced cancers. Using immunoSEQ multiplex PCR, the repertoire was profiled, and TCRdb retains in-frame clones only, with some absent. The repertoire has approximately 82,000 clones, around 84% of them found once; the top ten carry around 6.3%. Here the sequenced sample was CD4+ or CD8+ T cells sorted from blood, taken in a trial of the OX40 agonist ivuxolimab. The receptors come from an adult with an advanced solid tumor such as melanoma, head and neck, liver or kidney cancer.

The chain carries TRBV9 and TRBJ1-4; D is perhaps TRBD1 (6 bases). V lost 3 bases and J 0 bases, leaving 6 bases between the germline ends. Germline CDR1 reads SGDLS; CDR2 reads YYNGEE. The CDR3 extends over 14 amino acids. The CDR3 sequence: CASSEGATNEKLFF. The CDR3 DNA reads as TGTGCCAGCAGCGAGGGGGCAACTAATGAAAAACTGTTTTTT. Drawing the rest from reference TRBV9 and TRBJ1-4, the complete variable domain is DSGVTQTPKHLITATGQRVTLRCSPRSGDLSVYWYQQSLDQGLQFLIQYYNGEERAKGNILERFSAQQFPDLHSELNLSSLELGDSALYFCASSEGATNEKLFFGSGTQLSVL.

J is TRBJ2-5 and V is TRBV7-9; 7 bases map to TRBD2. Trimming at V came to 5 bases and at J to 5 bases, leaving 5 bases not matched to a gene. The CDR3 spans 13 residues. Germline CDR1 SEHNR, CDR2 FQNEAQ (reference sequence). The CDR3 nucleotides read TGTGCCAGCAGCCCACGGACTAGTGAGACCCAGTACTTC. It specifies CASSPRTSETQYF.

The V and J genes are TRBV7-9 and TRBJ2-1; D ambiguous. This CDR3 is 19 amino acids long. V was clipped by 3 bases and J by 0 bases, with 21 bases between them. Germline CDR1 is SEHNR and CDR2 is FQNEAQ (reference sequence). The CDR3 DNA sequence: TGTGCCAGCAGCTTTTACACGACGGGCCGCCTTTCCTCCTACAATGAGCAGTTCTTC. This gives the protein CASSFYTTGRLSSYNEQFF.

The V gene is TRBV29-1, the J gene TRBJ2-3; D unresolved. CDR1 is SQVTM, CDR2 ANQGSEA, per germline. The CDR3 is 14 residues long. With 5 bases removed from V and 0 bases from J, the gap between germline ends came to 12 bases. This chain's CDR3 is CSVIWTSSTDTQYF. CDR3 nucleotides: TGCAGCGTTATATGGACGTCTAGCACAGATACGCAGTATTTT.

The chain has TRBV7-9 and TRBJ2-5; 7 bases agree with TRBD2. V lost 0 bases and J lost 1; bases outside the gene matches: 5. CDR3 length equals 16 residues. In germline, CDR1 is SEHNR, CDR2 FQNEAQ (reference sequence). CDR3: CASSLARPSGQETQYF. The CDR3 coding sequence is TGTGCCAGCAGCTTAGCCCGGCCTAGCGGCCAAGAGACCCAGTACTTC.

The chain carries TRBV29-1 and TRBJ1-1, with D unclear. V shed 7 bases and J shed 1 base, with 13 bases lying between them. The germline V gene has CDR1 SQVTM and CDR2 ANQGSEA. The CDR3 is 13 amino acids. This CDR3 reads CSATSSGNTEAFF. The CDR3, as DNA: TGCAGCGCCACATCTAGCGGGAACACTGAAGCTTTCTTT.

This chain connects TRBV5-4 to TRBJ2-7; 8 positions agree with TRBD2. There are 14 residues in the CDR3. V shed 2 bases, J shed 1 base, and the junction held 2 bases outside the gene matches. CDR1 SGHNT and CDR2 YYREEE come from the germline V gene (reference sequence). CDR3 DNA sequence: TGTGCCAGCAGCTTAGGACTAGCATCCTACGAGCAGTACTTC. Amino acid sequence: CASSLGLASYEQYF.

This chain uses TRBV6-5 with TRBJ1-2; D is uncertain. Germline CDR1 is MNHEY and CDR2 is SVGAGI. The V gene lost 0 bases and the J gene lost 4 bases, with 6 bases spanning the gap. This CDR3 region has 13 residues. CDR3 nucleotides: TGTGCCAGCAGTTACTCCATCGGCTATGGCTACACCTTC. Encoded protein: CASSYSIGYGYTF.

CDR3 DNA sequence: TGTGCCAGCAGCTTAGGGACAGGAGATGGCTACACCTTC. Protein: CASSLGTGDGYTF. The rearrangement joins TRBV11-1 to TRBJ1-2; 7 bases are shared with TRBD1. The CDR3 sequence is 13 residues long. V lost 1 base, J lost 6 bases, and 2 bases stayed unmatched. Germline V gene data show CDR1 as SGHAT and CDR2 as FQDESV (reference sequence).

This chain uses TRBV30 with TRBJ2-3; the match to TRBD2 covers 10 bases. Unmatched junction bases numbered 8, after V lost 2 bases and J lost 3 bases. The CDR3 contains 16 residues. Per germline, CDR1 GTSNPN and CDR2 SVGIG (reference sequence). The CDR3 region is CAWSPRTSGLTDTQYF. As DNA, the CDR3 is TGTGCCTGGAGTCCTAGGACTAGCGGATTGACAGATACGCAGTATTTT.

For the CDR3, the DNA is TGTGCCAGCAGAACAGCATTCGGCTATGGCTACACCTTC. This translates into CASRTAFGYGYTF. The rearrangement links TRBV2 to TRBJ1-2, with no clear D. Germline CDR1 and CDR2: SNHLY and FYNNEI. The CDR3 sequence is 13 residues long. V was clipped by 6 bases and J by 4 bases, with 12 bases between them.

The chain recombines TRBV7-2 with TRBJ1-5; D is perhaps TRBD1 (6 bases). The CDR3 consists of 14 residues. V was clipped by 5 bases and J by 7 bases, with 15 bases between them. Germline CDR1 and CDR2: SGHTA and FQGNSA. The chain's CDR3 is CASSPYQGYQPQHF. The CDR3 DNA reads as TGTGCCAGCAGCCCATATCAGGGGTACCAGCCCCAGCATTTT.

The V call is TRBV5-1, the J call TRBJ1-2; 7 bases agree with TRBD1. The CDR3 length is 14 residues. V was clipped by 0 bases and J by 4 bases; unmatched bases: 3. Per the germline V gene, CDR1 is SGHRS and CDR2 is YFSETQ. CDR3 amino acids: CASSLDRGGYGYTF. The CDR3 DNA follows: TGCGCCAGCAGCTTGGACAGGGGAGGCTATGGCTACACCTTC.

The sample holds a few counts of this clone. This chain connects TRBV6-1 to TRBJ1-5, with D possibly matching TRBD1 (5 bases). V was trimmed by 7 bases and J by 5 bases, leaving 12 bases between them. The germline V gene has CDR1 MNHNS and CDR2 SASEGT. The CDR3 extends over 13 amino acids. The DNA for the CDR3 is TGTGCCAGCACCGCCCAGGGAGATCAGCCCCAGCATTTT. It codes for CASTAQGDQPQHF.